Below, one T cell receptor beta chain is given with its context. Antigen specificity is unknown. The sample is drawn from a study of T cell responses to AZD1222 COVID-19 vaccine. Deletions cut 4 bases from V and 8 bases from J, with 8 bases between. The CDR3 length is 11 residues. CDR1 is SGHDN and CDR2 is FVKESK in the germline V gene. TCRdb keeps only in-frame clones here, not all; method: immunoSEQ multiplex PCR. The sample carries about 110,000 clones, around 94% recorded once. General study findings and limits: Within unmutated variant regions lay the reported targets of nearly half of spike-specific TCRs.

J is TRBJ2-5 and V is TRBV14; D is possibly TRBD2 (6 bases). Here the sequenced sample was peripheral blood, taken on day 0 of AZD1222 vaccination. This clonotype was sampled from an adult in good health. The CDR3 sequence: CASSPGGTQYF. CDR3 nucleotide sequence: TGTGCCAGCAGCCCCGGGGGTACCCAGTACTTC.